Listed below are T cell receptor beta chains from one sample, sequenced in a study of shared clonotypes between healthy human individuals. Produced via immunoSEQ multiplex PCR; TCRdb's table is partial and in-frame only. The sample shows 90,000 to 120,000 clones, about 70% of them seen only once. The specimen sequenced was memory CD8+ T cells sorted from blood. The receptor set was obtained from a woman under 40 in good health. CDR3s leave out the opening cysteine and the closing phenylalanine or tryptophan. Fields, in order: clone size, J gene, V gene, CDR3 protein. Clone size is not always given. Where it is, it says once, few, many or a class for expanded clones.

size: .; J: TRBJ1-5; V: TRBV5-1; CDR3: ASRPPRGADQPQH
size: .; J: TRBJ2-7; V: TRBV4-1; CDR3: ASSQGGGRLYEQY
size: .; J: TRBJ2-1; V: TRBV4-2; CDR3: ASSQDLAGVGNEQF
size: .; J: TRBJ2-1; V: TRBV20-1; CDR3: SARNNEQF
size: many; J: TRBJ2-5; V: TRBV28; CDR3: ASSLGVMTSGRGQTQY
size: .; J: TRBJ2-5; V: TRBV25-1; CDR3: ASSVPTFGDSPAETQY
size: .; J: TRBJ2-7; V: TRBV25-1; CDR3: ASTSGGSSYEQY
size: .; J: TRBJ1-2; V: TRBV2; CDR3: ASSPSPKGAYGYT
size: .; J: TRBJ1-5; V: TRBV6-1; CDR3: ASSDASIRGINQPQH
size: .; J: TRBJ2-7; V: TRBV7-8; CDR3: ASSFDSESYEQY
size: few; J: TRBJ2-1; V: TRBV5-4; CDR3: ASSLGFHEQF
size: few; J: TRBJ2-2; V: TRBV27; CDR3: ATSPGAKNGELF
size: .; J: TRBJ2-1; V: TRBV6-1; CDR3: ASGQFINEQF
size: .; J: TRBJ1-1; V: TRBV5-1; CDR3: ASSPTGTNTEAF
size: .; J: TRBJ1-5; V: TRBV27; CDR3: ASSLVGQPQH
size: many; J: TRBJ1-5; V: TRBV2; CDR3: ASRGDRYGGNQPQH
size: .; J: TRBJ2-5; V: TRBV9; CDR3: ASSVDPRDLQETQY
size: .; J: TRBJ2-2; V: TRBV9; CDR3: ASSLDRDTGELF
size: .; J: TRBJ1-1; V: TRBV7-9; CDR3: ASSLEREIQNTEAF
size: .; J: TRBJ2-7; V: TRBV7-6; CDR3: ASSLMAGGTYEQY
size: .; J: TRBJ2-7; V: TRBV11-2; CDR3: ASSLAPGSGSYEQY
size: few; J: TRBJ2-7; V: TRBV5-8; CDR3: ASSQDLGKGSYEQY
size: .; J: TRBJ2-3; V: TRBV5-4; CDR3: ASSRSTDTQY
size: many; J: TRBJ2-7; V: TRBV5-1; CDR3: ASSPERTGYEQY
size: .; J: TRBJ2-1; V: TRBV10-1; CDR3: ASSESLAGSGVNEQF
size: .; J: TRBJ1-6; V: TRBV7-3; CDR3: ASSLGRDRGPGSPLH
size: once; J: TRBJ2-7; V: TRBV7-9; CDR3: ASSRSGTYYEQY
size: .; J: TRBJ2-5; V: TRBV5-5; CDR3: ASSFSGRDWGETQY
size: .; J: TRBJ1-2; V: TRBV28; CDR3: ASSLSEQGGGGYT
size: .; J: TRBJ2-5; V: TRBV29-1; CDR3: SDQGPSETQY
size: .; J: TRBJ2-2; V: TRBV19; CDR3: ASSMGLAANTGELF
size: .; J: TRBJ1-1; V: TRBV25-1; CDR3: ASSAGVEAF
size: few; J: TRBJ2-7; V: TRBV13; CDR3: ASSLEGTGGEQY
size: .; J: TRBJ2-1; V: TRBV19; CDR3: ASSIRFPSYNEQF
size: .; J: TRBJ1-2; V: TRBV4-1; CDR3: ASSQTLYNGYT
size: .; J: TRBJ2-3; V: TRBV10-3; CDR3: AIREGQARGDTQY
size: .; J: TRBJ2-7; V: TRBV5-1; CDR3: ASSTSYEQY
size: .; J: TRBJ1-2; V: TRBV6-5; CDR3: ASGDRGSYGYT
size: once; J: TRBJ1-1; V: TRBV6-1; CDR3: ASSAWGEAF
size: few; J: TRBJ2-1; V: TRBV7-9; CDR3: ASSPHNEQF
size: many; J: TRBJ1-2; V: TRBV4-2; CDR3: ASSPREGPYGYT
size: few; J: TRBJ1-5; V: TRBV6-1; CDR3: ASTDRVNQPQH
size: .; J: TRBJ2-1; V: TRBV30; CDR3: ACCGNGDNEQF
size: .; J: TRBJ2-7; V: TRBV25-1; CDR3: ASSEYEAVYEQY
size: .; J: TRBJ2-3; V: TRBV25-1; CDR3: ASSPNPRVPTTDTQY
size: few; J: TRBJ2-7; V: TRBV19; CDR3: ASSLQGSYEQY
size: .; J: TRBJ2-2; V: TRBV19; CDR3: ASSIFHHTGELF
size: .; J: TRBJ2-7; V: TRBV28; CDR3: ASRYNSYEQY
size: .; J: TRBJ1-2; V: TRBV5-1; CDR3: ASSPGRLGYGYT
size: .; J: TRBJ1-3; V: TRBV5-1; CDR3: ASSLGTSGNTIY
size: .; J: TRBJ1-2; V: TRBV25-1; CDR3: ASSELSGVDYGYT
size: many; J: TRBJ1-5; V: TRBV11-1; CDR3: ASSPDRESRPQH
size: .; J: TRBJ2-7; V: TRBV25-1; CDR3: ASSNRGSYEQY
size: .; J: TRBJ1-2; V: TRBV2; CDR3: ASRDRGHPGYGYT
size: .; J: TRBJ1-2; V: TRBV5-4; CDR3: ASSQGADYGYT
size: .; J: TRBJ2-7; V: TRBV29-1; CDR3: SVETGSYEQY
size: .; J: TRBJ1-2; V: TRBV5-4; CDR3: ASRQGGHYGYT
size: few; J: TRBJ1-4; V: TRBV4-1; CDR3: ASSQGITNEKLF